Below, 18 T cell receptor beta chains from the same sample are listed, as sequenced in a study of T cell changes during pregnancy in multiple sclerosis. Sequenced by immunoSEQ multiplex PCR; TCRdb stores in-frame clones only, minus some. The sample holds 65,000 to 85,000 clones, 94% seen once. This sample comprised CD4+ T cells from peripheral blood mononuclear cells, obtained after pregnancy. The receptors were sampled from a female donor with multiple sclerosis, enrolled in a pregnancy study.

This chain uses TRBV16 with TRBJ2-7; TRBD2 agrees at 8 bases. CDR1 is KGHSY, CDR2 FQNENV, per germline. Trimming removed 4 bases from V and 0 bases from J; junction bases left unmatched: 8. This CDR3 contains 16 residues. DNA for the CDR3: TGTGCCAGCAGCCCTTTAGCGGGGAAAAGCTCCTACGAGCAGTACTTC. Residues: CASSPLAGKSSYEQYF.

This sequence joins TRBV2 and TRBJ2-5; D is possibly TRBD1 (6 bases). The J call could be wrong; TRBJ2-7 is a better fit for the DNA end. The CDR3 is made up of 14 amino acids. CDR1 is SNHLY, CDR2 FYNNEI, per germline. The DNA for the CDR3 is TGTGCCAGCAGTGTGACAGGCTTACCCTACGAGCAGTACTTC. Translation: CASSVTGLPYEQYF.

The chain combines TRBV6-1 with TRBJ1-2; 7 nucleotides match TRBD1. The junction had 4 bases not matched to a gene; V was cut back by 3 bases and J by 6 bases. Germline CDR1 is MNHNS and CDR2 is SASEGT. This CDR3 has 13 amino acids. Here the CDR3 reads CASSDGQVDGYTF. The CDR3, as DNA: TGTGCCAGCAGTGACGGACAGGTGGATGGCTACACCTTC.

V and J are TRBV19 and TRBJ2-4; D is unclear. Between the trimmed V and J ends, which lost 5 bases and 5 bases, there was a span of 22 bases. Germline loops: CDR1 LNHDA, CDR2 SQIVND (reference sequence). This CDR3 comprises 17 residues. The CDR3 DNA follows: TGTGCCAGTAGTCCCCGAGCTGTTCGCGGAAATCAAAACATTCAGTACTTC. Protein product: CASSPRAVRGNQNIQYF.

This chain links TRBV6-1 with TRBJ1-4; D not resolved. CDR1 and CDR2 (germline): MNHNS, SASEGT. The CDR3 loop spans 17 amino acids. Trimming cost V 1 base and J 8 bases, with 20 bases left between them. The CDR3 nucleotides read TGTGCCAGCAGTGAAGGGGTCCGACAAAGAACTCTAGAAAAACTGTTTTTT. Protein: CASSEGVRQRTLEKLFF.

The chain has TRBV28 and TRBJ1-5; TRBD1 agrees at 10 bases. Trimming cost V 0 bases and J 3 bases; bases outside gene matches: 2. Germline CDR1 is MDHEN and CDR2 is SYDVKM. This CDR3 has 16 residues. Here the CDR3 reads CASSLWGQGSNQPQHF. CDR3 DNA sequence: TGTGCCAGCAGTTTATGGGGACAGGGGTCCAATCAGCCCCAGCATTTT.

The chain has TRBV28 and TRBJ2-5; 9 bases are a match to TRBD1. CDR1 and CDR2 (germline): MDHEN, SYDVKM. The V gene end was trimmed by 3 bases and the J gene end by 6 bases; junction bases not matched to a gene: 5. This CDR3 spans 14 amino acids. The CDR3 reads CASSLPGQGQTQYF. CDR3 DNA sequence: TGTGCCAGCAGTTTGCCGGGACAGGGTCAGACCCAGTACTTC.

This clone has a single count. The rearrangement joins TRBV5-6 to TRBJ1-1, with D unresolved. The germline V gene has CDR1 SGHDT and CDR2 YYEEEE. V was clipped by 2 bases and J by 4 bases, with 3 bases between them. This CDR3 contains 11 residues. In DNA form, the CDR3 reads TGTGCCAGCAGCTTCGGCACTGAAGCTTTCTTT. Translated, it gives CASSFGTEAFF.

V is TRBV9 and J is TRBJ1-1; D remains ambiguous. V gave up 2 bases and J gave up 2 bases, with 7 bases separating them. The CDR3 consists of 13 residues. Germline V gene sequence: CDR1 SGDLS, CDR2 YYNGEE. CDR3 region: CASSVYSNTEAFF. In nucleotides, the CDR3 is TGTGCCAGCAGCGTCTATTCTAACACTGAAGCTTTCTTT.

The rearrangement uses TRBV29-1 and TRBJ2-1; TRBD2 matches at 11 bases. In germline, CDR1 is SQVTM, CDR2 ANQGSEA. Trimming removed 5 bases from V and 8 bases from J; junction bases left unmatched: 11. The CDR3 spans 15 residues. The CDR3 DNA follows: TGCAGCGTTACCTTGACTAGCGGGGTGGGGGATGAGCAGTTCTTC. Amino acids: CSVTLTSGVGDEQFF.

The chain has TRBV29-1 and TRBJ2-7, with 8 bases fitting TRBD1. This CDR3 contains 15 residues. Looked up from germline, CDR1 is SQVTM and CDR2 is ANQGSEA. The junction had 10 bases not matched to a gene; V was cut back by 4 bases and J by 2 bases. The CDR3 coding sequence is TGCAGCGTTGGAGACCCGCGGGACAGGCCCTACGAGCAGTACTTC. It specifies CSVGDPRDRPYEQYF.

The rearrangement uses TRBV28 and TRBJ2-6; tentative D call: TRBD1 (5 bases). The CDR3 is 16 amino acids. V shed 7 bases and J shed 0 bases, with 13 bases lying between them. Germline CDR1 and CDR2: MDHEN and SYDVKM. This chain's CDR3 is CASNHHQGSGANVLTF. CDR3 coding DNA: TGTGCCAGCAACCACCACCAGGGCTCTGGGGCCAACGTCCTGACTTTC. Drawing the rest from reference TRBV28 and TRBJ2-6, the complete variable domain is DVKVTQSSRYLVKRTGEKVFLECVQDMDHENMFWYRQDPGLGLRLIYFSYDVKMKEKGDIPEGYSVSREKKERFSLILESASTNQTSMYLCASNHHQGSGANVLTFGAGSRLTVL.

The gene calls are TRBV9 and TRBJ2-1; 8 bases map to TRBD1. Germline V CDR1 and CDR2: SGDLS, YYNGEE. This CDR3 comprises 15 residues. The V gene end was trimmed by 0 bases and the J gene end by 5 bases; junction bases not matched to a gene: 4. The CDR3 DNA reads TGTGCCAGCAGCGTAGGGACAGGGTTCGACAATGAGCAGTTCTTC. As protein: CASSVGTGFDNEQFF.

The V and J genes are TRBV27 and TRBJ2-7; 7 nucleotides agree with TRBD2. V gave up 4 bases and J gave up 4 bases; unmatched junction bases: 7. CDR3 size: 14 residues. Germline V lookup: CDR1 MNHEY, CDR2 SMNVEV (reference sequence). The DNA for the CDR3 is TGTGCCAGCAGTTGGGGGGGAGGACCTTACGAGCAGTACTTC. This codes for CASSWGGGPYEQYF.

J is TRBJ1-3 and V is TRBV19, with 7 bases aligning to TRBD1. CDR1 LNHDA and CDR2 SQIVND come from the germline V gene (reference sequence). V shed 4 bases and J 4 bases; nucleotides not matched to a gene: 13. The CDR3 runs 17 residues. The CDR3 DNA is TGTGCCAGTAGTACGCCACAGACAGGGCCGGCCGGAAACACCATATATTTT. Encoded protein: CASSTPQTGPAGNTIYF.

The V call is TRBV11-2, the J call TRBJ2-5; 15 bases are a match to TRBD2. V lost 5 bases and J lost 3; bases outside the gene matches: 4. CDR1 is SGHAT, CDR2 FQNNGV, per germline. The length of the CDR3 is 16 residues. The CDR3 nucleotides read TGTGCCAGCAGCAGGGGACTAGCGGGAGGAGAAGAGACCCAGTACTTC. Its translation: CASSRGLAGGEETQYF.

The chain carries TRBV28 and TRBJ2-7; D is perhaps TRBD2 (5 bases). The CDR3 spans 14 residues. The germline V gene encodes CDR1 MDHEN and CDR2 SYDVKM. The ends were cut back, 6 bases at V and 0 bases at J, with 12 bases in the middle. CDR3 coding DNA: TGTGCCAGCAGGTTGGGGAGAGTCTCCTACGAGCAGTACTTC. Translating it yields CASRLGRVSYEQYF.

The chain couples TRBV5-6 to TRBJ2-1; D might be TRBD1 (6 bases). Trimming pared 4 bases from V and 12 bases from J, leaving 20 bases between. Germline-derived CDR1 and CDR2 are SGHDT and YYEEEE. This CDR3 has 14 amino acids. The CDR3 DNA sequence: TGTGCCAGCAGCCAATTCACACAGGGTTCCGGGCAGTTCTTC. It encodes CASSQFTQGSGQFF.